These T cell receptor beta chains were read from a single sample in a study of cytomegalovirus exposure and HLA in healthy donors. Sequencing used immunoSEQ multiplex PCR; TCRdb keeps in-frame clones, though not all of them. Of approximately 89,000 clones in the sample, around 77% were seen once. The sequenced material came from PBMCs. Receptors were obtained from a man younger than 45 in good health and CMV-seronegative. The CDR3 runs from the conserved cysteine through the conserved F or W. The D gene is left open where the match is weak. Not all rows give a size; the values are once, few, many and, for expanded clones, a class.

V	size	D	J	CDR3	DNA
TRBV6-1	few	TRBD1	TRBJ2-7	CASSEAQGASYEQYF	TGTGCCAGCAGTGAAGCTCAGGGGGCGAGCTACGAGCAGTACTTC
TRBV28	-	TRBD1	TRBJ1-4	CASRSRTGPGGTGKLFF	TGTGCCAGCAGAAGCAGGACAGGGCCCGGGGGGACGGGAAAACTGTTTTTT
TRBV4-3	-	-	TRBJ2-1	CASSQDGQGRYNEQFF	TGCGCCAGCAGCCAAGACGGGCAGGGAAGGTACAATGAGCAGTTCTTC
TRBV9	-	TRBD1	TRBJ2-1	CASSAVKTGNYNEQFF	TGTGCCAGCAGCGCCGTAAAGACAGGGAACTACAATGAGCAGTTCTTC
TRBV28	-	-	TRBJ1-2	CASSPNLVTLYGYTF	TGTGCCAGCAGTCCCAATTTAGTTACGCTCTATGGCTACACCTTC
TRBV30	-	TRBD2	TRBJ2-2	CAWRDLAGGRTGELFF	TGTGCCTGGAGGGATTTAGCGGGGGGGCGGACCGGGGAGCTGTTTTTT
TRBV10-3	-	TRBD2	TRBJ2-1	CAISGGGLAGGGEQFF	TGTGCCATCAGTGGAGGGGGACTAGCGGGAGGGGGGGAGCAGTTCTTC
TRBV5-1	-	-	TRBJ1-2	CASSLGSPHGYTF	TGCGCCAGCAGCTTGGGCAGTCCCCATGGCTACACCTTC
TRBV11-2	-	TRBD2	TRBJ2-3	CASSFSGVQYF	TGTGCCAGCAGCTTTAGCGGGGTGCAGTATTTT
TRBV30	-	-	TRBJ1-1	CAWSLVSTEAFF	TGTGCCTGGAGTTTGGTTAGCACTGAAGCTTTCTTT
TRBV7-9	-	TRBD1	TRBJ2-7	CASSFYLTDRDEQYF	TGTGCCAGCAGCTTCTACCTTACGGACAGGGACGAGCAGTACTTC
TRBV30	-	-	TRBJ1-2	CAWSVQHLTYGFTF	TGTGCCTGGAGTGTACAGCACCTAACCTATGGCTTCACCTTC
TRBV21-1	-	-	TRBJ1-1	CASSKALSHHRTARDSEDEAFF	TGTGCCAGCAGCAAAGCGCTATCTCACCATCGGACAGCCCGTGACAGTGAGGATGAAGCTTTCTTT
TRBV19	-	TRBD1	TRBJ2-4	CASSADRIAKNIQYF	TGTGCCAGTAGTGCGGACAGGATAGCCAAAAACATTCAGTACTTC
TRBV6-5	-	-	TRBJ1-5	CASSEQVGQPQHF	TGTGCCAGCAGTGAACAGGTCGGTCAGCCCCAGCATTTT
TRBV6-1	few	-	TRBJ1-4	CASSTGNRREKLFF	TGTGCCAGCAGTACCGGGAATCGTCGGGAAAAACTGTTTTTT
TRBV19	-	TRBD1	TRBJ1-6	CASSISGTGANSPLHF	TGTGCCAGTAGTATATCCGGGACAGGAGCTAATTCACCCCTCCACTTT
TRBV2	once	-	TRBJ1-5	CASSSWDINQPQHF	TGTGCCAGCAGTTCTTGGGACATTAATCAGCCCCAGCATTTT
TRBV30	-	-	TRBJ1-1	CAQQTEMNTEAFF	TGTGCCCAACAGACAGAGATGAACACTGAAGCTTTCTTT
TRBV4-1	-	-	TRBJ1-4	CASSQADRNNEKLFF	TGCGCCAGCAGCCAAGCCGACAGGAATAATGAAAAACTGTTTTTT
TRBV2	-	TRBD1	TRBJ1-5	CASGRQGANQPQHF	TGTGCCAGCGGGAGACAGGGGGCCAATCAGCCCCAGCATTTT
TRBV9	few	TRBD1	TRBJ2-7	CASSGDSYEQYF	TGTGCCAGCAGCGGGGACAGCTACGAGCAGTACTTC
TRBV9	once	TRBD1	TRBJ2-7	CASSTPTGTGGYEQYF	TGTGCCAGCAGCACCCCCACCGGGACAGGGGGTTACGAGCAGTACTTC